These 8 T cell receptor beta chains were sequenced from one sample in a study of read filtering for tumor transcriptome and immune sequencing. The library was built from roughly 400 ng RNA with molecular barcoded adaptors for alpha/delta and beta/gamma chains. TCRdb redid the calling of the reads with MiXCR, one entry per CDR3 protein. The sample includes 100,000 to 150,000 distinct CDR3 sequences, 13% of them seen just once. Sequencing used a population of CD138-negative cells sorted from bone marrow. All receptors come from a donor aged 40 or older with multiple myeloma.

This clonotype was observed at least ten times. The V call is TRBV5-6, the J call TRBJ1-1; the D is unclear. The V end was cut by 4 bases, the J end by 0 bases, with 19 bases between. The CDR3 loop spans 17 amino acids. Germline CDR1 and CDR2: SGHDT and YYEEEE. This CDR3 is CASSPDARRPVNTEAFF. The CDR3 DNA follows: TGTGCCAGCAGCCCGGACGCACGGAGGCCGGTGAACACTGAAGCTTTCTTT.

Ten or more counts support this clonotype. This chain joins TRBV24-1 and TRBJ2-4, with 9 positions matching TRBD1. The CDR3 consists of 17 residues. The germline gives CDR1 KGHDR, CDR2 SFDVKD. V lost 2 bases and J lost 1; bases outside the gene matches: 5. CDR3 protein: CATSDSPGTGAKNIQYF. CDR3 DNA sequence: TGTGCCACCAGTGATTCCCCCGGGACAGGGGCCAAAAACATTCAGTACTTC.

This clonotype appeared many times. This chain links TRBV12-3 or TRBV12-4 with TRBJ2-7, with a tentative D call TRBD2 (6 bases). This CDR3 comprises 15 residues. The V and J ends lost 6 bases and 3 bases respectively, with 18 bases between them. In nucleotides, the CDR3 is TGTGCCAGCAGCCCTGGCCGGGACTCCTTCTACGAGCAGTACTTC. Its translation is CASSPGRDSFYEQYF.

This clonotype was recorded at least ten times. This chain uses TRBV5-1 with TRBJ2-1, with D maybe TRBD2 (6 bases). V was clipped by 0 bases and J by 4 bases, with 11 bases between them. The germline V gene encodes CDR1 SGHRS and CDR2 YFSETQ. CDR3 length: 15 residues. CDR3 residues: CASSLEAGRYNEQFF. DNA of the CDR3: TGCGCCAGCAGCTTGGAGGCGGGGAGATACAATGAGCAGTTCTTC.

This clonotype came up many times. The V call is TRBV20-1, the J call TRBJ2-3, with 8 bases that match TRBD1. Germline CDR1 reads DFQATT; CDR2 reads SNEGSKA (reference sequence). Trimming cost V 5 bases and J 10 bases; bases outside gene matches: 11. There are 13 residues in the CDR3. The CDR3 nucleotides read TGCAGTGCTCCTTCCCTGGACAGGGACGCGCAGTATTTT. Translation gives CSAPSLDRDAQYF.

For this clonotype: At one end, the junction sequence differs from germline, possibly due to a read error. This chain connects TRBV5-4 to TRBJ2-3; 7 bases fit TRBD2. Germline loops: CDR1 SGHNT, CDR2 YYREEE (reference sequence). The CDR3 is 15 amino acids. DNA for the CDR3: TGTGCCAGCGGCTTGCACAGCGGGAACACAGATACGCAGTATTTT. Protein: CASGLHSGNTDTQYF.

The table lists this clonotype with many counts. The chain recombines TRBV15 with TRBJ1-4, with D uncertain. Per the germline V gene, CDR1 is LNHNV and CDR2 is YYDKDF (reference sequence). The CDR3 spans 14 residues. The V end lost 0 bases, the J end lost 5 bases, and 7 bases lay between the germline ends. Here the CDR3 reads CATSREVSNEKLFF. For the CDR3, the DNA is TGTGCCACCAGCAGAGAAGTATCGAATGAAAAACTGTTTTTT.

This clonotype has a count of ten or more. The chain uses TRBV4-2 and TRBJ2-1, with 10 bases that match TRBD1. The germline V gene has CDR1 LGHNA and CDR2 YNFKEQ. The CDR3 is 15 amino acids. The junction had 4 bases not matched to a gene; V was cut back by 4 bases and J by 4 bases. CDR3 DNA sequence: TGTGCCAGCAGCCCGGACAGGGGGTTTTACAATGAGCAGTTCTTC. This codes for CASSPDRGFYNEQFF.